These T cell receptor beta chains were read from a single sample in a study of vaccination effects on CD4 cells after COVID-19. No cognate antigen is known for these TCRs. Some clones are missing from TCRdb's copy, which holds only in-frame ones; the method was immunoSEQ multiplex PCR. In the table there are some 24,000 clones, 77% of which are singletons. The source material was CD4+ T cells from PBMCs cultured with HCoV-NL63 spike peptides, sampled after COVID-19 vaccination. The source of these receptors is a human donor who received a COVID-19 vaccine. Both conserved end residues are part of each CDR3. Each record gives: clone size, V gene, D gene, J gene, CDR3 DNA, CDR3 protein. A D gene is named only where the DNA matches it firmly. Clone sizes are given selectively: once, few, many, or a class where the clone is expanded.

.	TRBV5-4	.	TRBJ1-2	TGTGCCAGCAGTCTTCACAACAGCTATGGCTACACCTTC	CASSLHNSYGYTF
once	TRBV6-2/TRBV6-3	TRBD2	TRBJ2-1	TGTGCCAGCAGCTATAGGACTAGCGGATTCAATGAGCAGTTCTTC	CASSYRTSGFNEQFF
once	TRBV28	.	TRBJ1-1	TGTGCCAGCAGTTTATGGGGGGGAGGGATGAACACTGAAGCTTTCTTT	CASSLWGGGMNTEAFF
.	TRBV15	TRBD1	TRBJ1-6	TGTGCCACCAGCAGAATGACAGGGGATAATTCACCCCTCCACTTT	CATSRMTGDNSPLHF
.	TRBV19	.	TRBJ1-5	TGTGCCAGTAGTCTACAGGGTGAGGTTCAGCCCCAGCATTTT	CASSLQGEVQPQHF
.	TRBV11-2	.	TRBJ2-3	TGTGCCAGCCGTGCTCACGGTTATCCAGATACGCAGTATTTT	CASRAHGYPDTQYF
.	TRBV4-2	.	TRBJ2-6	TGTGCCAGCAGCCAAAGTAAGTGGGGGAGGCAGCTTTACTCTGGGGCCAACGTCCTGACTTTC	CASSQSKWGRQLYSGANVLTF
.	TRBV4-2	TRBD1	TRBJ2-2	TGTGCCAGCAGCACGACAGGGGTGGGGAACACCGGGGAGCTGTTTTTT	CASSTTGVGNTGELFF
.	TRBV9	.	TRBJ2-3	TGTGCCAGCAGCGTAGTTTCAGTTAACACAGATACGCAGTATTTT	CASSVVSVNTDTQYF
.	TRBV4-3	.	TRBJ1-2	TGCGCCAGCAGCCAAGATGCCAGAGCTAACTATGGCTACACCTTC	CASSQDARANYGYTF
once	TRBV6-6	.	TRBJ1-1	TGTGCCAGCGTAAGGGACACTGAAGCTTTCTTT	CASVRDTEAFF
.	TRBV11-3	.	TRBJ2-1	TGTGCCAGCAGCTTTTCGGCGGGTGGCTCCTACAATGAGCAGTTCTTC	CASSFSAGGSYNEQFF
.	TRBV10-3	.	TRBJ2-7	TGTGCCATCAGTGAGTCGGCGGTCCCGGAGCAGTACTTC	CAISESAVPEQYF
few	TRBV10-3	TRBD2	TRBJ2-1	TGTGCCATCAGTGGGACTAGCAATGAGCAGTTCTTC	CAISGTSNEQFF
large	TRBV28	.	TRBJ1-3	TGTGCCAGCAGTTTCGGACACGGAAACACCATATATTTT	CASSFGHGNTIYF
once	TRBV3-1/TRBV3-2	.	TRBJ1-1	TGTGCCAGCAGCTTGTGGGGACGGAACACTGAAGCTTTCTTT	CASSLWGRNTEAFF